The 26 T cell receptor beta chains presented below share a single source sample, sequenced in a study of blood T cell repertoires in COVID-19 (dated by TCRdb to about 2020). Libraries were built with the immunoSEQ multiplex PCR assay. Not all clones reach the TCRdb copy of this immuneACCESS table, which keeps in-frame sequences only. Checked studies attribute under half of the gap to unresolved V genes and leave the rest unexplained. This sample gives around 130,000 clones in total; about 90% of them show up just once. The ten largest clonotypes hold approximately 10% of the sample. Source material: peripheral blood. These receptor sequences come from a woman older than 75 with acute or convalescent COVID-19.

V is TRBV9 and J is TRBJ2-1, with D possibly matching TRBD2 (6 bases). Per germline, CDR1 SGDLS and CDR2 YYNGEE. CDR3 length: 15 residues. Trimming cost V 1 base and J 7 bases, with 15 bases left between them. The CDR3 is CASSVRAGSQNEQFF. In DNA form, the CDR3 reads TGTGCCAGCAGCGTACGGGCGGGATCCCAGAATGAGCAGTTCTTC.

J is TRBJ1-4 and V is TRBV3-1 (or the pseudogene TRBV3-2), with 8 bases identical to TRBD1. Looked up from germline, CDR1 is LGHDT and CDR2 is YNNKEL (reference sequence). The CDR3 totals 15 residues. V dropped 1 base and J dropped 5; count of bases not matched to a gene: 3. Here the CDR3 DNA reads TGTGCCAGCAGCCAAGCGCGACAGGGGAATGAAAAACTGTTTTTT. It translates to CASSQARQGNEKLFF.

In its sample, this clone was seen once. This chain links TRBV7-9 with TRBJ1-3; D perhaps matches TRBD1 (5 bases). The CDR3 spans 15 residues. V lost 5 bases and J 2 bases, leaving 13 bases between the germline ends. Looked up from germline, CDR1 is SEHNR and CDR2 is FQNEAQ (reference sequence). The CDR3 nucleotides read TGTGCCAGCAGCCAACCTGGGGCCCCTGGAAACACCATATATTTT. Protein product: CASSQPGAPGNTIYF.

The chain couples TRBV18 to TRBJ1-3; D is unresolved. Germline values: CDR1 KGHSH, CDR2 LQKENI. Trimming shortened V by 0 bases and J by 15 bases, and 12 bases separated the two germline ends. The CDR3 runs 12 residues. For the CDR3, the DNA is TGTGCCAGCTCACCACCCGAGGGCAAGCAATATTTT. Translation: CASSPPEGKQYF.

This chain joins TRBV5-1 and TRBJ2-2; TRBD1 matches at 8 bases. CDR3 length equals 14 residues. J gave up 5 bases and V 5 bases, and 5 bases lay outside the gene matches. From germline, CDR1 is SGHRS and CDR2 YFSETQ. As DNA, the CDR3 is TGCGCCAGCAGAAGACAGGGGAGGACCGGGGAGCTGTTTTTT. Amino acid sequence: CASRRQGRTGELFF.

CDR3 region: CASSVATSLGLAGAGELFF. The CDR3 DNA reads as TGTGCCAGCAGCGTAGCTACTTCTCTGGGACTAGCGGGGGCCGGGGAGCTGTTTTTT. The chain couples TRBV9 to TRBJ2-2; 14 positions agree with TRBD2. J lost 6 bases, V lost 0 bases, and 10 bases had no gene match. CDR3 length: 19 amino acids. The germline gives CDR1 SGDLS, CDR2 YYNGEE.

The CDR3 loop is CASSVGQVVSYNEQFF. The CDR3 DNA follows: TGTGCCAGCAGCGTAGGGCAGGTTGTTTCCTACAATGAGCAGTTCTTC. The chain recombines TRBV9 with TRBJ2-1; the D is unclear. The CDR3 extends over 16 amino acids. V lost 0 bases and J lost 1, with 11 bases in between. Germline V CDR1 and CDR2: SGDLS, YYNGEE.

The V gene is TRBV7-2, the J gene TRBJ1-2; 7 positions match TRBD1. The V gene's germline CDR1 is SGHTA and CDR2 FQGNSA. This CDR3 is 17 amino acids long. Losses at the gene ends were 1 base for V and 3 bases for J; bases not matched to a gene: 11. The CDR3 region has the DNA TGTGCCAGCAGCTTAGTTGGAGGACAGGCTTCATACTATGGCTACACCTTC. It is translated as CASSLVGGQASYYGYTF.

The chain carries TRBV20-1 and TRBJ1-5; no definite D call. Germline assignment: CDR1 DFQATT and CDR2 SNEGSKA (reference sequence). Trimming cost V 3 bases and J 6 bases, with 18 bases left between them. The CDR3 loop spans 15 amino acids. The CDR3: CSASSTPIRGQPQHF. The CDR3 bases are TGCAGTGCTAGTTCTACTCCGATTCGGGGTCAGCCCCAGCATTTT.

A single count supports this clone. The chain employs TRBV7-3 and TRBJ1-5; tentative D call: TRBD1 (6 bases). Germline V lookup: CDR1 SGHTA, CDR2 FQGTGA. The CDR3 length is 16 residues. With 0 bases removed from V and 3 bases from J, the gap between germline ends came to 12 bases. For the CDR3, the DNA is TGTGCCAGCAGCTTAACGGGCAGGGGCTCCAATCAGCCCCAGCATTTT. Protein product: CASSLTGRGSNQPQHF.

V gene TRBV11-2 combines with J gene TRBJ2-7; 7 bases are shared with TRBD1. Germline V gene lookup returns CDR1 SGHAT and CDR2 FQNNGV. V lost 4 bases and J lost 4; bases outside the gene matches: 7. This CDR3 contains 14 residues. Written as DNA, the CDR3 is TGTGCCAGCAGCTGGGGGACAGCCCTGTACGAGCAGTACTTC. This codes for CASSWGTALYEQYF.

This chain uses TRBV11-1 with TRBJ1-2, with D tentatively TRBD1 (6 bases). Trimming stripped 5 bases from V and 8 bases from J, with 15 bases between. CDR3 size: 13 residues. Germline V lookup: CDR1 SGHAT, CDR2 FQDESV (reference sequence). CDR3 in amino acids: CASSPLQGIGYTF. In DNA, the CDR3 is TGTGCCAGCAGCCCCCTACAGGGAATCGGCTACACCTTC.

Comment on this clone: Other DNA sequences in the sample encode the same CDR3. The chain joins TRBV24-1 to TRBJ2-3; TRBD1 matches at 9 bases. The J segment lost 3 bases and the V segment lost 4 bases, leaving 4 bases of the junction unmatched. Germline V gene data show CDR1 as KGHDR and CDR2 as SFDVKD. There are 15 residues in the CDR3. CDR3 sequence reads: CATSDPGQGTDTQYF. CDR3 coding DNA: TGTGCCACCAGTGACCCGGGACAGGGAACAGATACGCAGTATTTT.

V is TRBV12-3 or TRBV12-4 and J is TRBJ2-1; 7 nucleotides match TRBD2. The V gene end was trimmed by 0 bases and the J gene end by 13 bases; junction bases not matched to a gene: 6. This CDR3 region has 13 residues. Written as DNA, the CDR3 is TGTGCCAGCAGTTTAGCGAGGGAGGGGTCCCAGTTCTTC. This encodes CASSLAREGSQFF.

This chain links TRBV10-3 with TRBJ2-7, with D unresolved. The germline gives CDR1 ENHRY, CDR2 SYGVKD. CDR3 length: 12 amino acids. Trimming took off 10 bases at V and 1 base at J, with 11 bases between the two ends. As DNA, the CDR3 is TGTGCCACCTCCCCAACATCCTACGAGCAGTACTTC. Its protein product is CATSPTSYEQYF.

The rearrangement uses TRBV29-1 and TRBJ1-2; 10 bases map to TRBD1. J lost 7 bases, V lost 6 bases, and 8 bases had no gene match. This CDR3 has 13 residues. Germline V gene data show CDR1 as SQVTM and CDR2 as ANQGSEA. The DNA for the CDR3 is TGCAGCGTATGGGGACAGGGGATCAGTGGCTACACCTTC. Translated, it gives CSVWGQGISGYTF. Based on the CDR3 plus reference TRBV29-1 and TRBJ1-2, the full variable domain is SAVISQKPSRDICQRGTSLTIQCQVDSQVTMMFWYRQQPGQSLTLIATANQGSEATYESGFVIDKFPISRPNLTFSTLTVSNMSPEDSSIYLCSVWGQGISGYTFGSGTRLTVV.

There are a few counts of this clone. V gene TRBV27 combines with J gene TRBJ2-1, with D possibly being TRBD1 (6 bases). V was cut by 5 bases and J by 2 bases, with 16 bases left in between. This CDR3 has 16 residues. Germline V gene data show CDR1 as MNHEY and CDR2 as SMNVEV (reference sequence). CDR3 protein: CASSATTGRTYNEQFF. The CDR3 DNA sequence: TGTGCCAGCAGTGCTACTACAGGGAGAACCTACAATGAGCAGTTCTTC.

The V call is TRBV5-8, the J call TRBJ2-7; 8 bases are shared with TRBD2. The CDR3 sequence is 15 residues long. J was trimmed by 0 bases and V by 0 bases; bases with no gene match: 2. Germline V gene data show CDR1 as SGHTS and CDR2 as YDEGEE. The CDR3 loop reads CASSLERGSSYEQYF. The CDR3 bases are TGTGCCAGCAGCTTGGAGCGGGGGAGCTCCTACGAGCAGTACTTC.

CDR3: CASSESGTTDTQYF. The CDR3 DNA is TGTGCCAGCAGTGAATCCGGTACTACAGATACGCAGTATTTT. This chain joins TRBV6-4 and TRBJ2-3; D remains ambiguous. CDR1 is MRHNA, CDR2 SNTAGT, per germline. The V and J ends lost 3 bases and 3 bases respectively, with 10 bases between them. This CDR3 is built from 14 residues.

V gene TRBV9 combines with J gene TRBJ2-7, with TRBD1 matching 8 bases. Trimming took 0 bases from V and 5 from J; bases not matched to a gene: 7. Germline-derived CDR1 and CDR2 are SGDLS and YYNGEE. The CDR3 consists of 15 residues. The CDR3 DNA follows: TGTGCCAGCAGCGTAGAGGGCAGGGGGCTTAACGAGCAGTACTTC. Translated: CASSVEGRGLNEQYF.

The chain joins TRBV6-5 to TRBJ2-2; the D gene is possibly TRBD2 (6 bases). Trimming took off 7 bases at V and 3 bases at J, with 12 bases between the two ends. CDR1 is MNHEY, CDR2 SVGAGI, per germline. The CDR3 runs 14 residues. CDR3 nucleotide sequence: TGTGCCAGCACAAGGCGGGGAGACACCGGGGAGCTGTTTTTT. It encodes CASTRRGDTGELFF.

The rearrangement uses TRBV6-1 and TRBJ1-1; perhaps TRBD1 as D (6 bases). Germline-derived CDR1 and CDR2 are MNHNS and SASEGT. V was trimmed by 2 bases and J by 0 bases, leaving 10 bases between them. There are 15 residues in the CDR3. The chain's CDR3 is CASSEPGAMNTEAFF. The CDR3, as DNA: TGTGCCAGCAGTGAACCAGGGGCCATGAACACTGAAGCTTTCTTT.

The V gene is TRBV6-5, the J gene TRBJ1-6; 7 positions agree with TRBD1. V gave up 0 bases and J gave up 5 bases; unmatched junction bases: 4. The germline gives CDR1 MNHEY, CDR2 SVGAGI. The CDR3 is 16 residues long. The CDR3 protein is CASSYSTGQNNSPLHF. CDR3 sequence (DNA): TGTGCCAGCAGTTACTCCACGGGACAGAATAATTCACCCCTCCACTTT.

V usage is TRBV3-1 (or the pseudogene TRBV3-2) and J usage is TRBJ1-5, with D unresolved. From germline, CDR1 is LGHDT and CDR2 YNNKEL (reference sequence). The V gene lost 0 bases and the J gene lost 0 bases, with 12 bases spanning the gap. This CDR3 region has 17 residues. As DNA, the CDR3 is TGTGCCAGCAGCCAAGATGGCCCTGGCAATAGCAATCAGCCCCAGCATTTT. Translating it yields CASSQDGPGNSNQPQHF.

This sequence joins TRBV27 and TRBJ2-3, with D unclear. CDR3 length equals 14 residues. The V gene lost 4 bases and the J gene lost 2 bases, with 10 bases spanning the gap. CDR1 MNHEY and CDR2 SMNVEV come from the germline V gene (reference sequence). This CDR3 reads CASSYTAYTDTQYF. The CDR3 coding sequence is TGTGCCAGCAGTTATACAGCCTACACAGATACGCAGTATTTT.

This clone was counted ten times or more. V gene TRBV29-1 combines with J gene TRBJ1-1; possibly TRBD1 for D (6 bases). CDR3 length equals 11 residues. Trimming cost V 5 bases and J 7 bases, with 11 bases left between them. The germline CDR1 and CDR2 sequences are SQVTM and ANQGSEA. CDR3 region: CSVYRESEAFF. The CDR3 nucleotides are TGCAGCGTTTACAGGGAAAGTGAAGCTTTCTTT.